Listed below are T cell receptor beta chains from one sample, sequenced in a study of Ad26.COV2.S vaccination and SARS-CoV-2 variants. Clones were read by immunoSEQ multiplex PCR, and TCRdb kept only the in-frame ones, dropping some. The sample includes 75,000 to 100,000 clones, 82% seen only once; the top ten take roughly 15%. The material was peripheral blood, obtained after recovery from COVID-19. Receptors were obtained from a human donor who had recovered from COVID-19. Both conserved end residues are part of each CDR3.

V gene,CDR3 protein
TRBV28,CASRIGVAQSGYTF
TRBV7-3,CASSYGRADTQYF
TRBV11-3,CASSLLRDRGNTIYF
TRBV9,CASSQLGSGNTIYF
TRBV9,CASSVGSGSNEKLFF
TRBV7-9,CASSLLLDRGNTEAFF
TRBV6-5,CASNNRGNTEAFF
TRBV28,CASSLWELAGDGGLHF
TRBV7-2,CASRDSGSIYNEQFF
TRBV5-1,CASSVTFGQTNYGYTF
TRBV28,CASSPDPYEQYF
TRBV19,CASSLRFDEQFF
TRBV4-1,CASSQDRAGANTGELFF
TRBV6-5,CASSYGLNGQETQYF
TRBV6-5,CASSQSGRASNEQFF
TRBV7-2,CASSLGLAGSLSYEQYF
TRBV10-3,CAISVRGATPYNEQFF
TRBV6-5,CASSYPRGSFYGYTF
TRBV4-3,CASSQEWATSGMVEETQYF
TRBV9,CASSVAPITGELFF
TRBV5-5,CASSYGTGLFTEAFF
TRBV5-1,CASSPRGDSSYEQYF
TRBV23-1,CASSQQGDGYEQYF
TRBV27,CASSPTTGGQAGANVLTF
TRBV27,CASSSTGTHGYTF
TRBV27,CASSPNPGQRNYGYTF
TRBV7-9,CASSPTSGGYTF
TRBV28,CASSYPGSGVSDTQYF
TRBV10-3,CAIRGTSLGDTQYF
TRBV7-8,CASSFRTGPNTEAFF
TRBV7-8,CASSSPTGATNEKLFF
TRBV2,CARGDRGNQPQHF
TRBV19,CASSIRGGTGGNEQFF
TRBV9,CASSPVEDSKPMNTEAFF
TRBV27,CASSLSGGSQPQHF
TRBV6-4,CASSDSPSGYNEQFF
TRBV11-2,CASSSRLNTEAFF
TRBV12-5,CASGSPVNTEAFF
TRBV5-5,CASSRESGSSYNEQFF
TRBV12-3/TRBV12-4,CASSPGSGELFF
TRBV7-2,CASSFIAGDWETQYF
TRBV5-1,CASSLDSTTYGYTF